What follows are 14 T cell receptor beta chains derived from one specimen sequenced in a study of T cell repertoires in cytomegalovirus infection. These TCRs' antigens remain unknown. TCRdb reanalysed the reads using MiXCR and keeps one entry per CDR3 protein. This table has fewer than 1,000,000 distinct CDR3 sequences, around 29% appearing once. This specimen was cultured CD8+ T cells from PBMCs, taken from culture after CMV antigen stimulation. The receptors derive from a human donor in good health (CMV status not recorded). Some clones in this sample may be carry-over from other donors' samples.

The table lists this clonotype with a few counts. The chain uses TRBV12-3 or TRBV12-4 and TRBJ2-1; possible D gene TRBD2, 6 bases. V was pared by 5 bases and J by 6 bases, with 23 bases between. The CDR3 loop spans 17 amino acids. CDR3: CASSIPGGYLGGNEQFF. In nucleotides, the CDR3 is TGTGCCAGCAGTATCCCCGGGGGATACCTCGGGGGCAATGAGCAGTTCTTC.

This clonotype turned up a few times. V usage is TRBV19 and J usage is TRBJ2-7; possibly TRBD1 for D (5 bases). This CDR3 is 13 amino acids long. Germline lookup yields CDR1 LNHDA and CDR2 SQIVND (reference sequence). V lost 7 bases, J lost 0 bases, and 10 bases lay in between. CDR3 DNA: TGTGCCAGTACGGCAGGGTCCTCCTACGAGCAGTACTTC. Amino acid sequence: CASTAGSSYEQYF.

Points on this clonotype: Compared with germline, one end of the junction differs, possibly owing to a read error. The genes are TRBV7-4 and TRBJ2-5; 10 bases map to TRBD1. Germline-derived CDR1 and CDR2 are SGHVT and SQSDAQ. The CDR3 is 15 amino acids. CDR3 sequence: CASSSPGTGEETEYF. CDR3 coding DNA: TGTGCCAGCAGCTCACCTGGGACAGGGGAAGAGACCGAGTACTTC. Full variable domain (outside the CDR3, taken from reference TRBV7-4 and TRBJ2-5): GAGVSQSPRYKVAKRGRDVALRCDSISGHVTLYWYRQTLGQGSEVLTYSQSDAQRDKSGRPSGRFSAERPERSVSTLKIQRTEQGDSAVYLCASSSPGTGEETEYFGPGTRLLVL.

The gene calls are TRBV14 and TRBJ1-2; weak D call: TRBD1 (5 bases). Per germline, CDR1 SGHDN and CDR2 FVKESK. Trimming left V 4 bases short and J 4 bases short, with 13 bases between. CDR3 length: 14 amino acids. In DNA, the CDR3 is TGTGCCAGCAGCCCTCGAGGGGCGGCCTATGGCTACACCTTC. Its translation: CASSPRGAAYGYTF.

The chain employs TRBV29-1 and TRBJ2-7, with a tentative D call TRBD2 (5 bases). The V gene's germline CDR1 is SQVTM and CDR2 ANQGSEA. The CDR3 runs 15 residues. With 4 bases removed from V and 7 bases from J, the gap between germline ends came to 23 bases. The DNA of the CDR3 is TGCAGCGTTGGTAGGGAGCCCATTTTAATTCGGGAGCAGTACGTC. Translated: CSVGREPILIREQYV.

This clonotype was picked up many times. The V and J genes are TRBV7-2 and TRBJ2-2; D remains unclear. Germline V gives CDR1 SGHTA, CDR2 FQGNSA. The V and J ends lost 1 base and 1 base respectively, with 4 bases between them. The CDR3 spans 14 residues. The CDR3 DNA sequence: TGTGCCAGCAGCTTAGGCGGGAACACCGGGGAGCTGTTTTTT. Translated, it gives CASSLGGNTGELFF.

This clonotype appeared a few times. V and J are TRBV7-2 and TRBJ1-4; D unresolved. V lost 5 bases and J 2 bases, leaving 18 bases between the germline ends. The CDR3 runs to 17 residues. Germline values: CDR1 SGHTA, CDR2 FQGNSA. The CDR3 loop is CASSPVLQFPTNEKLFF. CDR3 nucleotides: TGTGCCAGCAGCCCAGTCCTTCAGTTTCCTACTAATGAAAAACTGTTTTTT.

This clonotype was picked up a small number of times. The V and J genes are TRBV7-4 and TRBJ1-1; D is uncertain. Germline V gene sequence: CDR1 SGHVT, CDR2 SQSDAQ. This CDR3 region has 14 residues. The V and J ends lost 6 bases and 1 base respectively, with 12 bases between them. The CDR3 region has the DNA TGTGCCAGCAGTCCAACCGAAGGGAACACTGAAGCTTTCTTT. The encoded protein is CASSPTEGNTEAFF.

The genes are TRBV28 and TRBJ2-1; 11 bases line up with TRBD2. The CDR3 is made up of 16 amino acids. Trimming took 4 bases from V and 5 from J; bases not matched to a gene: 7. CDR1 MDHEN and CDR2 SYDVKM come from the germline V gene. As DNA, the CDR3 is TGTGCCAGCAGTTCTAGACTAGCGGGGCCTGACAATGAGCAGTTCTTC. Translating it yields CASSSRLAGPDNEQFF.

The chain combines TRBV6-2 or TRBV6-3 with TRBJ1-1, with 7 bases lining up with TRBD1. From germline, CDR1 is MNHEY and CDR2 SVGEGT. Germline trimming cut 0 bases from V and 3 bases from J; bases unmatched to any gene: 10. The CDR3 length is 17 residues. The CDR3 here is CASSYSSRQGMDTEAFF. In nucleotides, the CDR3 is TGTGCCAGCAGTTACTCGTCGAGACAGGGCATGGACACTGAAGCTTTCTTT.

The chain uses TRBV6-5 and TRBJ2-1, with a weak D call TRBD2 (7 bases). Trimming pared 5 bases from V and 5 bases from J, leaving 16 bases between. CDR1 and CDR2 (germline): MNHEY, SVGAGI. This CDR3 has 15 amino acids. CDR3 loop: CASSPLTGGDNEQFF. CDR3 bases: TGTGCCAGCAGTCCCCTAACGGGGGGCGACAATGAGCAGTTCTTC.

This clonotype was recorded many times. The chain links TRBV7-8 to TRBJ2-2, with D perhaps TRBD1 (5 bases). This CDR3 comprises 17 residues. The germline V gene encodes CDR1 SGHVS and CDR2 FQNEAQ. V was pared by 4 bases and J by 6 bases, with 21 bases between. This chain's CDR3 is CASSSDPKGSGPGELFF. The CDR3 DNA reads as TGTGCCAGCAGCTCCGACCCAAAGGGGTCAGGACCCGGGGAGCTGTTTTTT.

This clonotype was observed a handful of times. The chain is built from TRBV4-2 and TRBJ2-5, with a tentative D call TRBD1 (6 bases). The CDR3 is 13 residues long. Germline V gene data show CDR1 as LGHNA and CDR2 as YNFKEQ. The V end was cut by 1 base, the J end by 5 bases, with 8 bases between. The CDR3 is CASSQVQGETQYF. The CDR3, as DNA: TGTGCCAGCAGCCAAGTTCAGGGGGAGACCCAGTACTTC.

The rearrangement links TRBV10-3 to TRBJ2-7; the D gene is possibly TRBD2 (5 bases). Germline V CDR1 and CDR2: ENHRY, SYGVKD. This CDR3 has 12 amino acids. V gave up 7 bases and J gave up 2 bases, with 9 bases separating them. CDR3 DNA sequence: TGTGCCATCAAACGGGATCCCTACGAGCAGTACTTC. Translated: CAIKRDPYEQYF.